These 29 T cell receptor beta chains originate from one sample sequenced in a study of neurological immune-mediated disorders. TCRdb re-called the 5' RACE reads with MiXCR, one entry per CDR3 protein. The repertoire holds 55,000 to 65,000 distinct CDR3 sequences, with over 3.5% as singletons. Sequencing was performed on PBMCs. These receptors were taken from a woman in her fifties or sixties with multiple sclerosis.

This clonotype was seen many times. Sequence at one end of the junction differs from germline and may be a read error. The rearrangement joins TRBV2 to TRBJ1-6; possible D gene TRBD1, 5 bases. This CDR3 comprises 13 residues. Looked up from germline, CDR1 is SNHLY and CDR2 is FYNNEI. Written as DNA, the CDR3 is TGTGCCAGCAATGAAGGGGTGGGGTCACCCCTCAACTTT. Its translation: CASNEGVGSPLNF.

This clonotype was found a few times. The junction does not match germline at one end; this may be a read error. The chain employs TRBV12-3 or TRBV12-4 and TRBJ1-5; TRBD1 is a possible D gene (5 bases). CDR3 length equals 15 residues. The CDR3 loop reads CASSPRDGPNQPQNF. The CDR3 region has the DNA TGTGCCAGCAGCCCTCGGGACGGACCTAATCAGCCCCAGAATTTT.

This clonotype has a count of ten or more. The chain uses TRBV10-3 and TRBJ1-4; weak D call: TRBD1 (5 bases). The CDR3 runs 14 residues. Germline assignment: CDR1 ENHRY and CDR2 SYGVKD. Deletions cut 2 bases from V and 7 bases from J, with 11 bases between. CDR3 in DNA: TGTGCCATCAGTGAGAGGGGACCCGGTGAAAAACTGTTTTTT. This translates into CAISERGPGEKLFF.

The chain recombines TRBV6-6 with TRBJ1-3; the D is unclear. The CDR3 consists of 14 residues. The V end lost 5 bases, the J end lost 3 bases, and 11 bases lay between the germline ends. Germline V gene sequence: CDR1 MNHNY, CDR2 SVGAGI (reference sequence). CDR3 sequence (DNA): TGTGCCAGCAGTCCAGCAGTAGTTGGAAACACCATATATTTT. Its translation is CASSPAVVGNTIYF.

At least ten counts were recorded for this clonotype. The CDR3: CASSKRGDTGELFF. CDR3 nucleotides: TGTGCCAGCAGCAAAAGAGGGGACACCGGGGAGCTGTTTTTT. J is TRBJ2-2 and V is TRBV21-1; the table's D call, TRBD1, has no DNA check behind it. TRBV21-1 is a documented pseudogene. The CDR3 has 14 residues.

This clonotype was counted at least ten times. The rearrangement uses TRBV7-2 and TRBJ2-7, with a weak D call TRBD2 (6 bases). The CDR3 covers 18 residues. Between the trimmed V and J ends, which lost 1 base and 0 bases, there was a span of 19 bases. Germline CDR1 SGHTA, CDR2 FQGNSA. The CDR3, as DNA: TGTGCCAGCAGCTTAGGGCCCTGGGCGGGATTTTTCTCCTACGAGCAGTACTTC. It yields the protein CASSLGPWAGFFSYEQYF.

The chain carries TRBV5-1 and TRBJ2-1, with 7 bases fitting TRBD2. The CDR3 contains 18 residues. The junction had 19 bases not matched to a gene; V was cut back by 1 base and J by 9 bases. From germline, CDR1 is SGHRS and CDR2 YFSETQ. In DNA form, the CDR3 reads TGCGCCAGCAGCTTGCGAATAGCGGGCGGGGGATTTCCTAGTGAGCAGTTCTTC. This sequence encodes CASSLRIAGGGFPSEQFF.

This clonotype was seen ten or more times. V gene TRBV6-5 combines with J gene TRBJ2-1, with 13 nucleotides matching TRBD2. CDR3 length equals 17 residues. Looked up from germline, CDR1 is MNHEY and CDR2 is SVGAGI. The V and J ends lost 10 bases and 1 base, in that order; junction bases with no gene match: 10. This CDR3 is CATHPTSGGPSYNEQFF. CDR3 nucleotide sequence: TGTGCCACCCACCCGACTAGCGGGGGGCCTTCCTACAATGAGCAGTTCTTC.

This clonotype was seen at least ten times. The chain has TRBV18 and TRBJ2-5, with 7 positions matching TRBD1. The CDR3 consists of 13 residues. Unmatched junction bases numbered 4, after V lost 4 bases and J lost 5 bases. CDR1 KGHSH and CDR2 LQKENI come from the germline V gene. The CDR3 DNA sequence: TGTGCCAGCTCACTCGACAGGGTGGAGACCCAGTACTTC. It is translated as CASSLDRVETQYF.

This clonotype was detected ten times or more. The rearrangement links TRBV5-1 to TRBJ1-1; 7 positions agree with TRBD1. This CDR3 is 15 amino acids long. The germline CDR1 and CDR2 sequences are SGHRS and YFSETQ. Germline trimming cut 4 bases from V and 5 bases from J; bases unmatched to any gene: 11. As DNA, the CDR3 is TGCGCCAGCAGCCCCCGGGACAGCGAGAGGACTGAAGCTTTCTTT. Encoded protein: CASSPRDSERTEAFF.

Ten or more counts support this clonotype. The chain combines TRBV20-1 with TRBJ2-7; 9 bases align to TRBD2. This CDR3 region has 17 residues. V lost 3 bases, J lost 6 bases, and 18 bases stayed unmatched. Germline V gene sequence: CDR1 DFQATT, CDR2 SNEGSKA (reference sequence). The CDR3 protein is CSARTGLAGELSGEQYF. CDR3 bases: TGCAGTGCTAGGACAGGATTAGCGGGAGAACTTAGTGGCGAGCAGTACTTC.

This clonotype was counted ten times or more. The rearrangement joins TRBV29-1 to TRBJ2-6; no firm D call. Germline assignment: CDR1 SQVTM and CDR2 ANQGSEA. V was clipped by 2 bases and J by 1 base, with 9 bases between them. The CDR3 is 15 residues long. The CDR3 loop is CSVEYRGSGANVLTF. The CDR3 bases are TGCAGCGTTGAATACAGAGGTTCTGGGGCCAACGTCCTGACTTTC.

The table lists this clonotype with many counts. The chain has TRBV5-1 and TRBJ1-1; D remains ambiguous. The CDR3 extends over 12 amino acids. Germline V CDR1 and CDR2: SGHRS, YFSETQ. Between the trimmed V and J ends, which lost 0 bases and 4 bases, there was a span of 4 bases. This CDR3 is CASSLEGTEAFF. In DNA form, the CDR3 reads TGCGCCAGCAGCTTGGAGGGCACTGAAGCTTTCTTT.

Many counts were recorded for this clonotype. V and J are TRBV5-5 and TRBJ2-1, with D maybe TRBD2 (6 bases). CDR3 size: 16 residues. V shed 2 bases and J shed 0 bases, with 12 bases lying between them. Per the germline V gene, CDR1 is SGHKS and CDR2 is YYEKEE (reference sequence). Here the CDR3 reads CASSFSRDSSYNEQFF. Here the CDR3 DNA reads TGTGCCAGCAGCTTCAGCCGGGACTCCTCCTACAATGAGCAGTTCTTC.

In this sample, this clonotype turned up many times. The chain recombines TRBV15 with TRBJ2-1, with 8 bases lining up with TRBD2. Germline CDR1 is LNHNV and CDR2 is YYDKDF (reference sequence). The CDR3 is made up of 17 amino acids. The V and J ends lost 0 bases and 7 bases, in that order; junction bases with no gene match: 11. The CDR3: CATSRDGGAGAWNEQFF. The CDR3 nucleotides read TGTGCCACCAGCAGAGATGGCGGAGCGGGAGCATGGAATGAGCAGTTCTTC.

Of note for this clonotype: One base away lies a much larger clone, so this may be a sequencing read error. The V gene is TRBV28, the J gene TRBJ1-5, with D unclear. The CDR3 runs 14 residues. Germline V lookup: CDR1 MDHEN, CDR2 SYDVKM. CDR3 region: CATKDEDSNKPQHF. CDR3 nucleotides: TGTGCCACCAAGGACGAAGATAGCAATAAGCCCCAGCATTTT.

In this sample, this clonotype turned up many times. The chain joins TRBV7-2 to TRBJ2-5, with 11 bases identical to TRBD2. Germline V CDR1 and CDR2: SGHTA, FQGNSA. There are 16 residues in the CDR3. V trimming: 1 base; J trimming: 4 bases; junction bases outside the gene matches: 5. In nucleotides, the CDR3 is TGTGCCAGCAGCTTAGTTGCACTAGCGGGAGTAGAGACCCAGTACTTC. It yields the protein CASSLVALAGVETQYF.

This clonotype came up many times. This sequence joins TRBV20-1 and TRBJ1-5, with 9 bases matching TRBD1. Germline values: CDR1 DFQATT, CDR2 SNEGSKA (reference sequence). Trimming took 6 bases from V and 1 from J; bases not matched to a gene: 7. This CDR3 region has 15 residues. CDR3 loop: CSAATGTGSNQPQHF. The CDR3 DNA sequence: TGCAGTGCCGCCACCGGGACAGGGAGCAATCAGCCCCAGCATTTT.

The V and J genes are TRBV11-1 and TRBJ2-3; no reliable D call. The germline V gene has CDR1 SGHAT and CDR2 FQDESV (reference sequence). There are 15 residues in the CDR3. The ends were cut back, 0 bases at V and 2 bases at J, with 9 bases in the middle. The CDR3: CASSLAFAVTDTQYF. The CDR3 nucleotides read TGTGCCAGCAGCTTAGCGTTCGCGGTCACAGATACGCAGTATTTT.

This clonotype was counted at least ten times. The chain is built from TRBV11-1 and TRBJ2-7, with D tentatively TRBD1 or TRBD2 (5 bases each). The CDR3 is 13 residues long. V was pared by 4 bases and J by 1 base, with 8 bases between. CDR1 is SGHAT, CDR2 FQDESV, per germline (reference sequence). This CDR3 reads CASSWGISYEQYF. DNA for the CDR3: TGTGCCAGCAGCTGGGGGATTTCCTACGAGCAGTACTTC.

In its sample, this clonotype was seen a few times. CDR3 sequence reads: CASSSHLNSPLHF. The CDR3 nucleotides are TGTGCCAGCAGTTCCCACCTTAATTCACCCCTCCACTTT. The chain carries TRBV12-3 or TRBV12-4 and TRBJ1-6, with D unresolved. The ends were cut back, 4 bases at V and 6 bases at J, with 7 bases in the middle. CDR3 length: 13 amino acids.

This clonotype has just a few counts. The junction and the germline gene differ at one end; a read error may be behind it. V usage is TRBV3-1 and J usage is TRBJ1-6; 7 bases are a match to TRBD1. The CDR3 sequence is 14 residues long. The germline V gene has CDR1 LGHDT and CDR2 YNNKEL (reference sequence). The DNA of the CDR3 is TGTGCCAGCAGCCAGGAGACAGGGCTTTCACCCCTCAACTTT. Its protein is CASSQETGLSPLNF.

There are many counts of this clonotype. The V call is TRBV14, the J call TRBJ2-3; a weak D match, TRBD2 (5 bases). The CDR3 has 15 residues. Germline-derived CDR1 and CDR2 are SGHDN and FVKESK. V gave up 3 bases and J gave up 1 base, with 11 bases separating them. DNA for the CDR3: TGTGCCAGCAGCCACCTACTAGGGCGCACAGATACGCAGTATTTT. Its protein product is CASSHLLGRTDTQYF.

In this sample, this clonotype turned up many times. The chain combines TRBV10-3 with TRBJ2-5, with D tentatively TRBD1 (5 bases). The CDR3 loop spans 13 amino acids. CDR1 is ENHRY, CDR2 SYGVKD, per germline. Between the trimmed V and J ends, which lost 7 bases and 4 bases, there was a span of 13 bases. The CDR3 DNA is TGTGCCATCATGCCCAGGGCAGGAGAGACCCAGTACTTC. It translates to CAIMPRAGETQYF.

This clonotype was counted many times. Here the CDR3 reads CSAEDSYEQYF. The DNA of the CDR3 is TGCAGCGCAGAGGACAGCTACGAGCAGTACTTC. The chain joins TRBV29-1 to TRBJ2-7; tentatively, D is TRBD1 (6 bases). Germline lookup yields CDR1 SQVTM and CDR2 ANQGSEA. Between the trimmed V and J ends, which lost 7 bases and 3 bases, there was a span of 10 bases. This CDR3 has 11 amino acids.

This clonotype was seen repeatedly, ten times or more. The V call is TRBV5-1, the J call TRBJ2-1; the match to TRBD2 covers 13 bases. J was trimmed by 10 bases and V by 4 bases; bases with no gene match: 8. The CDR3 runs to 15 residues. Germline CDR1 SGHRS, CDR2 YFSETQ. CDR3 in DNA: TGCGCCAGCAGCACATCCGGGACTAGCGGGACGGAGCAGTTCTTC. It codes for CASSTSGTSGTEQFF. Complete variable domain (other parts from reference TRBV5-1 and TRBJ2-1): KAGVTQTPRYLIKTRGQQVTLSCSPISGHRSVSWYQQTPGQGLQFLFEYFSETQRNKGNFPGRFSGRQFSNSRSEMNVSTLELGDSALYLCASSTSGTSGTEQFFGPGTRLTVL.

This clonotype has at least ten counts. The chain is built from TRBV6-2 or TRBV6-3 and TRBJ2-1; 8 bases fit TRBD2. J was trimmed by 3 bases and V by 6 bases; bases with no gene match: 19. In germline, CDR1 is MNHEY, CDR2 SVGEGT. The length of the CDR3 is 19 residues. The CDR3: CASSPLGAGGLFNYNEQFF. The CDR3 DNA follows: TGTGCCAGCAGCCCCCTAGGGGCGGGAGGACTTTTCAACTACAATGAGCAGTTCTTC.

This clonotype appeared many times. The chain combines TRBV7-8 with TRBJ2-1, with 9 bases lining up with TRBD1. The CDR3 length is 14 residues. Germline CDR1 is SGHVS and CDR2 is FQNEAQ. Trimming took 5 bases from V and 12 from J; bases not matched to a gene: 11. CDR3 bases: TGTGCCAGCAGCATGACAGGGGGTACGGGGTGGCAGTTCTTC. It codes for CASSMTGGTGWQFF. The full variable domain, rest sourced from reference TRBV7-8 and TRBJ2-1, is GAGVSQSPRYKVAKRGQDVALRCDPISGHVSLFWYQQALGQGPEFLTYFQNEAQLDKSGLPSDRFFAERPEGSVSTLKIQRTQQEDSAVYLCASSMTGGTGWQFFGPGTRLTVL.

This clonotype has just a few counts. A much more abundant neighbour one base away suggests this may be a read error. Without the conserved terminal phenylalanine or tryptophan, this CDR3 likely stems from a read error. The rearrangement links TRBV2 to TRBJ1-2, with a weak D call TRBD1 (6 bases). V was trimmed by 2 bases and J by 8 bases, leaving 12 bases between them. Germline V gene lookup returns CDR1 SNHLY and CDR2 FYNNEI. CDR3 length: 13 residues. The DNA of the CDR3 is TGTGCCAGCAGTGAAAGCGGGGGGCAAGGCTACACCTAC. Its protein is CASSESGGQGYTY.